This T cell receptor beta chain was captured in a study of regulatory T cells in long-lasting Graves disease. The time point was: newly diagnosed GD, antithyroid drugs for less than 3 months. The TCR library was made from RNA extracted from PBMCs. This clonotype was seen repeatedly, ten times or more. V was pared by 3 bases and J by 5 bases, with 14 bases between. CDR3 length: 15 residues. Looked up from germline, CDR1 is LGHNA and CDR2 is YNFKEQ. To make TCR beta libraries, researchers used iRepertoire HTBI primers and Arm-PCR of CDR3 regions. TCRdb reprocessed the multiplex PCR reads via MiXCR and lists one record per CDR3 protein. This repertoire shows 250,000 or so distinct CDR3 sequences, more than 15% found once; its top ten account for about 15%. The same sample was also studied in work on T cells in Graves' hyperthyroidism and ophthalmopathy. That paper states: Initially, a first-round RT-PCR of the TCR CDR3 employed the HTBI primer set.

The sample in question was peripheral blood mononuclear cells (PBMCs), obtained at new diagnosis, from a patient treated with antithyroid drugs. The V call is TRBV4-2, the J call TRBJ1-5; D is unresolved. This receptor was identified in a woman in her 30s with Graves disease. The CDR3 DNA sequence: TGTGCCAGCAGCCAGTACGAGGGTTACGATCAGCCCCAGCATTTT. Protein product: CASSQYEGYDQPQHF.